This T cell receptor (beta chain) was recovered during a study of blood T cell repertoires in COVID-19. In the study overall: From T cells, B-cell-depleted T cells, or PBMCs came the material, which was cDNA or gDNA.

The V gene's germline CDR1 is ENHRY and CDR2 SYGVKD. The CDR3 is 19 residues long. V was trimmed by 2 bases and J by 7 bases, leaving 29 bases between them. Using immunoSEQ multiplex PCR, the repertoire was profiled, and TCRdb retains in-frame clones only, with some absent. Among about 81,000 clones listed, roughly four fifths were seen once. This sequence joins TRBV10-3 and TRBJ1-2; D remains unclear. This receptor was identified in a human donor in a cohort sampled during active COVID-19. The sequenced material came from peripheral blood. DNA for the CDR3: TGTGCCATCAGTGAGGCGGGAGTGGAGCTAATAAAACTATCAGGTGGCTACACCTTC. It translates to CAISEAGVELIKLSGGYTF.